The rows below give T cell receptor beta chains drawn from one sample of a study of CD8 T cells in ankylosing spondylitis. One entry per CDR3 protein results from TCRdb running MiXCR on the 5' RACE reads. The sample includes almost 250,000 distinct CDR3 sequences, approximately 30% of them seen just once. Sequencing was carried out using blood, either unsorted or a sorted T cell fraction (not recorded which). The receptor source for this set is a male donor with ankylosing spondylitis or in good health (not recorded which). Each CDR3 is given without its conserved first and last residue. Size values are once, few and many counts, or a class for expanded clones, and some rows have none.

J,size,V,CDR3
TRBJ1-6,many,TRBV27,ASMAGTSNSPLH
TRBJ2-3,.,TRBV5-1,ASSPASTDTRY
TRBJ2-2,.,TRBV27,ASSPLAGGLGGELF
TRBJ1-2,few,TRBV6-4,ANLGTSVPDDGYT
TRBJ1-6,.,TRBV20-1,SAKPFAVSHSPLH
TRBJ2-3,.,TRBV28,ASSLYRGRRGGTDTQY
TRBJ2-7,few,TRBV5-6,ASSLEGAGNLYEQY
TRBJ2-7,.,TRBV20-1,SARSILNLAGETYEQY
TRBJ2-7,.,TRBV21-1,ASGQDPYEQY
TRBJ2-3,many,TRBV20-1,SATNPTRSTDTQY
TRBJ2-3,once,TRBV12-3/TRBV12-4,ASRPLAGLTDTQY
TRBJ2-3,few,TRBV12-3/TRBV12-4,ASSPRDLGITQY
TRBJ1-1,few,TRBV12-3/TRBV12-4,ASTSLRSEAF
TRBJ2-7,few,TRBV28,ASSFPSSGVYEQY
TRBJ1-2,.,TRBV20-1,SAKGGGWAGYT
TRBJ1-2,.,TRBV10-3,AISIGQGDGYT
TRBJ2-3,.,TRBV10-3,APGTSASTDTQY
TRBJ2-7,few,TRBV20-1,SARKTGGPPRNSYEQY
TRBJ1-2,few,TRBV28,ASSLFDSNYGYT
TRBJ1-2,few,TRBV6-1,ASSTLTGALNYGYT
TRBJ1-2,.,TRBV28,ASSSLTEGYT
TRBJ2-2,.,TRBV7-2,ASSSGGARITGELF
TRBJ2-7,.,TRBV20-1,SARRGQGAYEQY
TRBJ1-5,.,TRBV12-3/TRBV12-4,ASTGSSNQPQH
TRBJ2-3,once,TRBV2,ASRAPSTDTQY
TRBJ2-1,few,TRBV20-1,SARAAGTSDNEQF
TRBJ2-1,few,TRBV20-1,SARSVSGGAGNEQF
TRBJ2-1,many,TRBV6-5,ASSYRSGTYNEQF